Included here is one TCR beta chain sequence, with context. The antigen is not known. TCRdb re-analysed the reads in MiXCR, keeping a single row per CDR3 protein. The profile shows 70,000 to 95,000 distinct CDR3 sequences, about 29% of them singletons. The sample originates from a study of T cell repertoires in cytomegalovirus infection. Background on the study: Researchers turned to recently identified HLA-C-restricted CMV epitopes as well as well-studied HLA-B-restricted ones.

Broader study findings: Ex vivo, HLA-C-restricted CMV-specific TCR beta clonotypes prevailed over the rest of the response.

Germline CDR1 and CDR2: MNHEY and SVGAGI. V was shortened by 2 bases and J by 3 bases, with 11 bases between the two germline ends. This CDR3 has 14 residues. The starting material was CD8+ T cells from cultured PBMCs, obtained from culture after CMV antigen stimulation. The gene calls are TRBV6-5 and TRBJ2-7; the D gene is possibly TRBD1 (5 bases). The sequence was collected from a human donor in good health (CMV status not recorded). Some clones in this sample may be carry-over from other donors' samples. In nucleotides, the CDR3 is TGTGCCAGCAGTTACGCAGGGTCGGGCTACGAGCAGTACTTC. This encodes CASSYAGSGYEQYF.